A single sample is the source of the 15 T cell receptor beta chains below, sequenced in a study of blood T cells in healthy people across ages. The second PCR ran roughly 6 to 11 cycles with a sample-barcoded 5' primer and J-beta primers. From the 5' RACE reads, TCRdb called clonotypes with MiXCR, one entry per CDR3 protein. The sample holds hundreds of thousands of distinct CDR3 sequences, approximately 65% seen once. The specimen sequenced was blood. These receptors were collected from a man aged 25 to 45 in good health.

This clonotype was counted only a few times. This rearrangement joins TRBV28 to TRBJ2-4, with 9 bases that match TRBD2. Germline lookup yields CDR1 MDHEN and CDR2 SYDVKM. The CDR3 is 15 amino acids. With 5 bases clipped from V and 6 bases from J, the junction kept 8 bases outside the gene matches. This CDR3 reads CASSPGLAVGNIQYF. The CDR3 DNA reads as TGTGCCAGCAGTCCGGGACTAGCTGTCGGAAACATTCAGTACTTC.

In this sample, this clonotype turned up a few times. The CDR3 loop is CASSPVLAGDSGANVLTF. The CDR3 DNA follows: TGTGCCAGCAGCCCAGTCCTAGCGGGGGATTCTGGGGCCAACGTCCTGACTTTC. The chain uses TRBV3-1 and TRBJ2-6, with TRBD2 matching 10 bases. Unmatched junction bases numbered 7, after V lost 4 bases and J lost 1 base. This CDR3 is built from 18 residues. Germline V gene sequence: CDR1 LGHDT, CDR2 YNNKEL (reference sequence). Combining the CDR3 with reference TRBV3-1 and TRBJ2-6 gives the whole variable domain DTAVSQTPKYLVTQMGNDKSIKCEQNLGHDTMYWYKQDSKKFLKIMFSYNNKELIINETVPNRFSPKSPDKAHLNLHINSLELGDSAVYFCASSPVLAGDSGANVLTFGAGSRLTVL.

This chain connects TRBV7-9 to TRBJ2-1, with D possibly called TRBD1 or TRBD2 (6 bases each). Germline CDR1 is SEHNR and CDR2 is FQNEAQ (reference sequence). V was shortened by 4 bases and J by 2 bases, with 12 bases between the two germline ends. This CDR3 is 15 amino acids long. The chain's CDR3 is CASSSPGGPYNEQFF. As DNA, the CDR3 is TGTGCCAGCAGCTCACCCGGGGGCCCCTACAATGAGCAGTTCTTC. Together with reference TRBV7-9 and TRBJ2-1, the CDR3 gives the full variable domain: DTGVSQNPRHKITKRGQNVTFRCDPISEHNRLYWYRQTLGQGPEFLTYFQNEAQLEKSRLLSDRFSAERPKGSFSTLEIQRTEQGDSAMYLCASSSPGGPYNEQFFGPGTRLTVL.

The CDR3 region has the DNA TGTGCCAGCAGCCAAGACTTCCGAGCGGGGGGAACCAATGAGCAGTTCTTC. It translates to CASSQDFRAGGTNEQFF. This chain links TRBV3-1 with TRBJ2-1; 9 bases fit TRBD2. In germline, CDR1 is LGHDT, CDR2 YNNKEL (reference sequence). V trimming: 0 bases; J trimming: 6 bases; junction bases outside the gene matches: 9. The CDR3 has 17 residues.

This CDR3 is CASSGSGGYTEAFF. The CDR3 region has the DNA TGTGCCAGCAGTGGCTCAGGAGGCTACACTGAAGCTTTCTTT. This chain uses TRBV25-1 with TRBJ1-1, with no clear D. Trimming removed 4 bases from V and 3 bases from J, with 12 bases in between. The CDR3 consists of 14 residues. The germline gives CDR1 MGHDK, CDR2 SYGVNS. The variable domain in full, completed from reference TRBV25-1 and TRBJ1-1, reads EADIYQTPRYLVIGTGKKITLECSQTMGHDKMYWYQQDPGMELHLIHYSYGVNSTEKGDLSSESTVSRIRTEHFPLTLESARPSHTSQYLCASSGSGGYTEAFFGQGTRLTVV.

This clonotype was recorded a few times. The chain has TRBV7-3 and TRBJ2-5, with TRBD2 matching 7 bases. CDR3 length equals 15 residues. V shed 0 bases and J 5 bases; nucleotides not matched to a gene: 6. Per the germline V gene, CDR1 is SGHTA and CDR2 is FQGTGA. CDR3 loop: CASSLTSGVWETQYF. CDR3 coding DNA: TGTGCCAGCAGCTTAACGAGCGGGGTTTGGGAGACCCAGTACTTC.

This clonotype was detected a few times. V is TRBV10-3 and J is TRBJ2-3, with D perhaps TRBD1 (6 bases). CDR3 length equals 14 residues. The V end was cut by 10 bases, the J end by 6 bases, with 20 bases between. Germline V lookup: CDR1 ENHRY, CDR2 SYGVKD. The CDR3 sequence: CATHRDNPTDTQYF. As DNA, the CDR3 is TGTGCCACTCACCGGGACAACCCCACGGATACGCAGTATTTT.

V and J are TRBV12-3 or TRBV12-4 and TRBJ2-7; 9 positions match TRBD1. CDR3 length: 14 residues. The V gene end was trimmed by 7 bases and the J gene end by 6 bases; junction bases not matched to a gene: 10. The CDR3 reads CASTRGTGFSEQYF. The DNA for the CDR3 is TGTGCCAGCACCCGCGGGACAGGGTTCTCCGAGCAGTACTTC.

The rearrangement uses TRBV6-6 and TRBJ2-1; weak D call: TRBD1 (5 bases). The germline V gene encodes CDR1 MNHNY and CDR2 SVGAGI (reference sequence). The V gene lost 0 bases and the J gene lost 15 bases, with 18 bases spanning the gap. The CDR3 length is 14 residues. This CDR3 reads CASSYSIASPGPFF. DNA of the CDR3: TGTGCCAGCAGTTACTCGATCGCCTCCCCAGGGCCGTTCTTC.

V usage is TRBV7-2 and J usage is TRBJ1-5; no clear D. The CDR3 runs to 18 residues. Germline V CDR1 and CDR2: SGHTA, FQGNSA. Deletions cut 5 bases from V and 1 base from J, with 21 bases between. DNA for the CDR3: TGTGCCAGCAGCCAGACTTCCCAGGCGGCTGGGAGCAATCAGCCCCAGCATTTT. This gives the protein CASSQTSQAAGSNQPQHF.

The gene calls are TRBV5-1 and TRBJ2-7, with D perhaps given as TRBD1 or TRBD2 (5 bases each). The CDR3 covers 14 residues. In germline, CDR1 is SGHRS, CDR2 YFSETQ. The germline V and J ends were trimmed by 3 bases and 0 bases, with 10 bases remaining between them. CDR3 loop: CASSWDRSSYEQYF. CDR3 DNA sequence: TGCGCCAGCAGCTGGGACCGGAGCTCCTACGAGCAGTACTTC. The whole variable domain, filled in from reference TRBV5-1 and TRBJ2-7, reads KAGVTQTPRYLIKTRGQQVTLSCSPISGHRSVSWYQQTPGQGLQFLFEYFSETQRNKGNFPGRFSGRQFSNSRSEMNVSTLELGDSALYLCASSWDRSSYEQYFGPGTRLTVT.

V is TRBV6-5 and J is TRBJ2-5; TRBD1 agrees at 8 bases. The V gene end was trimmed by 0 bases and the J gene end by 6 bases; junction bases not matched to a gene: 9. This CDR3 is built from 16 residues. Germline CDR1 and CDR2: MNHEY and SVGAGI. CDR3 sequence reads: CASSYSNAGGAKTQYF. In nucleotides, the CDR3 is TGTGCCAGCAGTTACTCGAATGCAGGGGGCGCGAAGACCCAGTACTTC.

The chain has TRBV13 and TRBJ2-2, with 7 nucleotides matching TRBD1. J gave up 1 base and V 5 bases, and 4 bases lay outside the gene matches. The CDR3 totals 15 residues. Germline loops: CDR1 PRHDT, CDR2 FYEKMQ (reference sequence). The CDR3 loop reads CASSRDSRNTGELFF. The CDR3 DNA follows: TGTGCCAGCAGCCGGGACAGCAGGAACACCGGGGAGCTGTTTTTT.

The CDR3 sequence is CASKSGSNSGANVLTF. CDR3 in DNA: TGTGCCAGCAAAAGCGGCAGCAATTCTGGGGCCAACGTCCTGACTTTC. V gene TRBV9 combines with J gene TRBJ2-6; D might be TRBD2 (5 bases). V lost 6 bases to trimming and J lost 1 base, with 14 bases between them. This CDR3 has 16 amino acids. CDR1 is SGDLS, CDR2 YYNGEE, per germline.

The chain couples TRBV4-3 to TRBJ1-2, with a possible D match to TRBD1 (5 bases). The CDR3 spans 14 residues. Germline V gives CDR1 LGHNA, CDR2 YSLEER. The V gene lost 0 bases and the J gene lost 8 bases, with 13 bases spanning the gap. CDR3 nucleotides: TGCGCCAGCAGCCAAGAGCGGTCCCAGGGCGGCTACACCTTC. It translates to CASSQERSQGGYTF.